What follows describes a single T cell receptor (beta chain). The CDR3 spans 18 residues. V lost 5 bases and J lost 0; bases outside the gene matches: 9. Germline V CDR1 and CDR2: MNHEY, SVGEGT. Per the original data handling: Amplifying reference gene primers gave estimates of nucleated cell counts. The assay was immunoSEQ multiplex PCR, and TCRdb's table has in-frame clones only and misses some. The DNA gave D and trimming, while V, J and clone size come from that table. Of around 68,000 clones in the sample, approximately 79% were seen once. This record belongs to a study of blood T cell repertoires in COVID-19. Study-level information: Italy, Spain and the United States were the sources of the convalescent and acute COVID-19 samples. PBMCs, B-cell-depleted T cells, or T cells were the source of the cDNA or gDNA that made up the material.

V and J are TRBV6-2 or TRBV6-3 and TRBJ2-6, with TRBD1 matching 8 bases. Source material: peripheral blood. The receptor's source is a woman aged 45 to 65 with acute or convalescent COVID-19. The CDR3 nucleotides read TGTGCCAGCAGTCCGACAGGGGACTTACTCTCTGGGGCCAACGTCCTGACTTTC. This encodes CASSPTGDLLSGANVLTF.